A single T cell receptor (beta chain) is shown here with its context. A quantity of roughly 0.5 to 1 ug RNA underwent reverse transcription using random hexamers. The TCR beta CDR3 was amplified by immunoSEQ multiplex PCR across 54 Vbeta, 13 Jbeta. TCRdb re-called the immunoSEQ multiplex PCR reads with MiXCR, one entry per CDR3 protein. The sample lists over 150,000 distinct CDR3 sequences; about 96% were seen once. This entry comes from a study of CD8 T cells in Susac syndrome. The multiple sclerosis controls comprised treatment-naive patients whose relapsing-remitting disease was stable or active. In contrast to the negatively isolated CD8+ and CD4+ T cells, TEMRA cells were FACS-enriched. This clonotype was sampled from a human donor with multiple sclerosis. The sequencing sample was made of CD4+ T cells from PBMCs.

DNA of the CDR3: TGTGCCAGCAGCCGTCGCAGGGGTAGCAATCAGCCCCAGCATTTT. Translated: CASSRRRGSNQPQHF. The rearrangement links TRBV5-8 to TRBJ1-5; possible D gene TRBD1, 6 bases. Trimming removed 4 bases from V and 0 bases from J, with 11 bases in between. CDR3 size: 15 residues. Germline CDR1 reads SGHTS; CDR2 reads YDEGEE.